This TCR beta chain was captured by sequencing in a study of cytomegalovirus exposure and HLA in healthy donors. The PCR made use of 60 Vbeta and 13 Jbeta primers. Assay: immunoSEQ multiplex PCR; the TCRdb copy retains only in-frame clones and omits some. The table records about 140,000 clones, about 82% of them present only once. The germline V gene encodes CDR1 MDHEN and CDR2 SYDVKM. This CDR3 region has 17 residues. Trimming took off 6 bases at V and 0 bases at J, with 21 bases between the two ends. Comments on this clone: Its antigen is as yet unknown.

Study-wide results and limits: Clonal expansion was found to be greater in HLA-associated TCR beta chains than in equally common others in a later analysis. One variant, a missense change in DCLRE1C, was linked in a later analysis to TCR beta V- and J-gene trimming. Donors belonging to an Asian-associated ancestry cluster reportedly showed fewer N-insertions in productive TCRs than the roughly 680-donor mean, according to what a later analysis found. Accurate prediction of most subjects' HLA-A and HLA-B alleles from TCR beta sequences was reported.

This chain links TRBV28 with TRBJ2-7, with a possible D match to TRBD1 (6 bases). The TCR originated in a man aged 30 to 39 in good health and CMV-seronegative. The sequenced sample was PBMCs. CDR3 sequence: CASSRVQPPTGSYEQYF. In DNA form, the CDR3 reads TGTGCCAGCAGCCGTGTTCAGCCTCCGACAGGCTCCTACGAGCAGTACTTC.